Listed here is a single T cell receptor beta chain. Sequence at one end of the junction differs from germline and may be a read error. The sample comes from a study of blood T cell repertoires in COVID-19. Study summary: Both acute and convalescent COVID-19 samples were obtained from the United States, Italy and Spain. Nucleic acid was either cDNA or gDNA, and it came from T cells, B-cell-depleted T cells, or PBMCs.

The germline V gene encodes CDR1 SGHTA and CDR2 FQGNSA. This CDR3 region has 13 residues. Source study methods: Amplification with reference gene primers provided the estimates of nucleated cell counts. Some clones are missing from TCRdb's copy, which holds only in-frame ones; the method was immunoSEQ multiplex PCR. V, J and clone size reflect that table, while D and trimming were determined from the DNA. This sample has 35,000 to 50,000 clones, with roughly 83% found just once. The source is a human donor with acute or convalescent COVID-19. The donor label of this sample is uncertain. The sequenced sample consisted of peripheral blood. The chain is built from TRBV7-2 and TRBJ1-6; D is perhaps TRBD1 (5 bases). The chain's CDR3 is CASSLATAGTLHF. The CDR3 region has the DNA TGTGCCAGCAGCTTAGCGACAGCGGGAACCCTTCACTTT.